Below, 16 T cell receptor beta chains from the same sample are listed, as sequenced in a study of blood T cell repertoires in COVID-19. The table came from immunoSEQ multiplex PCR; TCRdb's copy has only in-frame clones and leaves some out. Of 150,000 to 200,000 clones in the sample, 80% to 85% were seen once. Material: peripheral blood. These receptors came from a woman of 80 years or more with active or convalescent COVID-19.

This chain joins TRBV12-3 or TRBV12-4 and TRBJ1-1; no clear D. Trimming pared 5 bases from V and 2 bases from J, leaving 6 bases between. CDR3 size: 12 residues. The CDR3 sequence is CASSRLNTEAFF. The CDR3 DNA is TGTGCCAGCAGTCGTCTTAACACTGAAGCTTTCTTT.

The V and J genes are TRBV7-2 and TRBJ1-4; tentatively, D is TRBD1 (5 bases). CDR3 length equals 15 residues. Germline-derived CDR1 and CDR2 are SGHTA and FQGNSA. The V gene lost 2 bases and the J gene lost 7 bases, with 14 bases spanning the gap. The CDR3 DNA reads TGTGCCAGCAGCTTACGTTCGGGGGGTGGTGAAAAACTGTTTTTT. Its protein product is CASSLRSGGGEKLFF.

The chain joins TRBV7-9 to TRBJ2-1; D gene unclear. V gave up 2 bases and J gave up 4 bases, with 12 bases separating them. The CDR3 spans 15 residues. Germline CDR1 is SEHNR and CDR2 is FQNEAQ (reference sequence). The CDR3 DNA is TGTGCCAGCAGCTTAACAGAGCAGAATTACAATGAGCAGTTCTTC. Amino acids: CASSLTEQNYNEQFF.

In this sample, this clone turned up a few times. The J gene is TRBJ1-4, the V gene TRBV6-2 or TRBV6-3; no definite D call. V gave up 0 bases and J gave up 8 bases, with 10 bases separating them. The CDR3 sequence is 14 residues long. The V gene's germline CDR1 is MNHEY and CDR2 SVGEGT. CDR3 in amino acids: CASSYSGYREKLFF. CDR3 nucleotide sequence: TGTGCCAGCAGTTACTCCGGGTATCGGGAAAAACTGTTTTTT.

This clone was observed a handful of times. CDR3 protein: CASSSSGGAISYNEQFF. In DNA, the CDR3 is TGTGCCAGCAGCAGTAGCGGGGGGGCGATTTCCTACAATGAGCAGTTCTTC. V gene TRBV9 combines with J gene TRBJ2-1, with 11 bases identical to TRBD2. Unmatched junction bases numbered 7, after V lost 4 bases and J lost 1 base. The CDR3 runs to 17 residues. CDR1 and CDR2 (germline): SGDLS, YYNGEE.

The chain links TRBV7-2 to TRBJ1-1, with unresolved D. This CDR3 has 11 residues. Germline V gives CDR1 SGHTA, CDR2 FQGNSA. V lost 2 bases and J lost 6, with 4 bases in between. DNA for the CDR3: TGTGCCAGCAGCTTACTAGCTGAAGCTTTCTTT. This translates into CASSLLAEAFF.

This chain connects TRBV24-1 to TRBJ2-2, with a weak D call TRBD2 (7 bases). The length of the CDR3 is 16 residues. Germline V gene sequence: CDR1 KGHDR, CDR2 SFDVKD. The ends were cut back, 3 bases at V and 5 bases at J, with 15 bases in the middle. The CDR3 loop reads CATSDPSGGRTGELFF. Written as DNA, the CDR3 is TGTGCCACCAGTGATCCCTCGGGGGGCCGGACCGGGGAGCTGTTTTTT.

The chain uses TRBV7-2 and TRBJ2-5, with 10 bases matching TRBD2. Germline V lookup: CDR1 SGHTA, CDR2 FQGNSA. With 3 bases clipped from V and 5 bases from J, the junction kept 9 bases outside the gene matches. CDR3 length: 16 amino acids. The CDR3 nucleotides read TGTGCCAGCAGCTTCGGCCCTAGCGGGGGACAGGAGACCCAGTACTTC. It translates to CASSFGPSGGQETQYF.

This clone has just a few counts. V usage is TRBV6-6 and J usage is TRBJ1-5, with D unresolved. Germline CDR1 is MNHNY and CDR2 is SVGAGI (reference sequence). The CDR3 consists of 14 residues. V lost 0 bases and J lost 4, with 7 bases in between. CDR3 coding DNA: TGTGCCAGCAGTTACTCAGAGATAAATCAGCCCCAGCATTTT. The encoded protein is CASSYSEINQPQHF.

The chain has TRBV5-1 and TRBJ1-2, with D unresolved. The V end lost 0 bases, the J end lost 2 bases, and 8 bases lay between the germline ends. This CDR3 comprises 14 residues. The germline V gene has CDR1 SGHRS and CDR2 YFSETQ. CDR3 nucleotide sequence: TGCGCCAGCAGCTTGGCAGAACCGAACTATGGCTACACCTTC. This gives the protein CASSLAEPNYGYTF.

This sequence joins TRBV3-1 (or the pseudogene TRBV3-2) and TRBJ1-5; possible D gene TRBD1, 6 bases. This CDR3 has 13 amino acids. Per the germline V gene, CDR1 is LGHDT and CDR2 is YNNKEL (reference sequence). The ends were cut back, 4 bases at V and 8 bases at J, with 12 bases in the middle. The CDR3: CASSLQGGEPQHF. As DNA, the CDR3 is TGTGCCAGCAGCCTACAGGGAGGGGAGCCCCAGCATTTT.

This rearrangement joins TRBV6-5 to TRBJ1-1; D not certain. The CDR3 extends over 12 amino acids. The germline CDR1 and CDR2 sequences are MNHEY and SVGAGI. V lost 5 bases and J lost 2, with 6 bases in between. CDR3 residues: CASSRLNTEAFF. For the CDR3, the DNA is TGTGCCAGCAGTCGACTTAACACTGAAGCTTTCTTT.

The chain couples TRBV30 to TRBJ1-2; D is possibly TRBD1 (6 bases). V was shortened by 1 base and J by 7 bases, with 13 bases between the two germline ends. The CDR3 spans 13 residues. Germline lookup yields CDR1 GTSNPN and CDR2 SVGIG (reference sequence). CDR3 in DNA: TGTGCCTGGAGTGCACAGGGTCGGGGTGGCTACACCTTC. This translates into CAWSAQGRGGYTF.

The chain uses TRBV27 and TRBJ1-5, with a possible D match to TRBD1 (5 bases). The germline V gene has CDR1 MNHEY and CDR2 SMNVEV (reference sequence). CDR3 size: 15 residues. Deletions cut 6 bases from V and 0 bases from J, with 12 bases between. CDR3 region: CASRPDKHSNQPQHF. Written as DNA, the CDR3 is TGTGCCAGCAGACCGGACAAGCATAGCAATCAGCCCCAGCATTTT.

V is TRBV12-5 and J is TRBJ2-2; possibly TRBD1 for D (5 bases). CDR3 length equals 14 residues. Deletions cut 7 bases from V and 5 bases from J, with 14 bases between. The germline V gene has CDR1 LGHNT and CDR2 FRNRAP. The CDR3: CASASDKGTGELFF. The DNA of the CDR3 is TGTGCTAGTGCCTCCGATAAGGGGACCGGGGAGCTGTTTTTT.

The V call is TRBV10-1, the J call TRBJ2-3, with a weak D call TRBD1 (5 bases). The ends were cut back, 4 bases at V and 0 bases at J, with 11 bases in the middle. This CDR3 has 15 residues. CDR1 and CDR2 (germline): WNHNN, SYGVQD (reference sequence). CDR3 sequence reads: CASSGAGQSTDTQYF. CDR3 DNA sequence: TGCGCCAGCAGTGGGGCAGGGCAGAGCACAGATACGCAGTATTTT.